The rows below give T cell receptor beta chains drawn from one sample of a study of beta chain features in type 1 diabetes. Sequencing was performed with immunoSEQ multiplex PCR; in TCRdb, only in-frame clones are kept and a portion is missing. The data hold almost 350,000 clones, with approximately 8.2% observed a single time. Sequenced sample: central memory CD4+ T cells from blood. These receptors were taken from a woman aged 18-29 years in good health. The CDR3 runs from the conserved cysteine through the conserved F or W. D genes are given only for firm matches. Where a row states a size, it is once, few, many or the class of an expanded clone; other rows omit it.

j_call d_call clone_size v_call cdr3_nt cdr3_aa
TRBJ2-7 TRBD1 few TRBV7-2 TGTGCCAGCAGCCTATCCCCGGGGACAGTCTCCTACGAGCAGTACTTC CASSLSPGTVSYEQYF
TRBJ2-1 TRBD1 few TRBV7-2 TGTGCCAGCAGCTTAGATGGGACAGGGAGTGGTGAGCAGTTCTTC CASSLDGTGSGEQFF
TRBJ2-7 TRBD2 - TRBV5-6 TGTGCCAGCAGCTTGTCCAGGGGACAACCGGGACTAGCGTCACACGAGCAGTACTTC CASSLSRGQPGLASHEQYF
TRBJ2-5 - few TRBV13 TGTGCCAGCGGGAAGGGGTGGCAAGAGACCCAGTACTTC CASGKGWQETQYF
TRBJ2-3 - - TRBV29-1 TGCAGCGTGAGGACAGATACGCAGTATTTT CSVRTDTQYF
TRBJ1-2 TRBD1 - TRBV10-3 TGTGCCATCAGCACAGGGGACGGTCGTGGCTACACCTTC CAISTGDGRGYTF
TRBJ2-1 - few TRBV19 TGTGCCAGTAGTATAGCCGGTACCGCCCGGACCCACTACAATGAGCAGTTCTTC CASSIAGTARTHYNEQFF
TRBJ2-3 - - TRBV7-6 TGTGCCAGCAGCCAAGTAGGGGGCACAGATACGCAGTATTTT CASSQVGGTDTQYF
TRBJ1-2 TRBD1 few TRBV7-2 TGTGCCAGCAGCCCGGGACAGATCAATGGCTACACCTTC CASSPGQINGYTF
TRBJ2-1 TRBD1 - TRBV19 TGTGCCAGTAGTACCCGGGACAGGGTGGTAGGGCAGTTCTTC CASSTRDRVVGQFF
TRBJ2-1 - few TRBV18 TGTGCCAGCTCACCCCCTGGGACACCTTCAGAGCAGTTCTTC CASSPPGTPSEQFF
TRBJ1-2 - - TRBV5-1 TGCGCCAGCAGCTTGTTCGGGGGTGCTGGCTACACCTTC CASSLFGGAGYTF
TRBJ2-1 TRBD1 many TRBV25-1 TGTGCCAGTGCAGGGGGCTCCTACAATGAGCAGTTCTTC CASAGGSYNEQFF
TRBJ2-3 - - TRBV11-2 TGTGCCAGCAGCTTAGGGCTGCTTGAGGGGGATACGCAGTATTTT CASSLGLLEGDTQYF
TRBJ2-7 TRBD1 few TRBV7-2 TGTGCCAGCAGCTTAGCTGGCACGGGACAGGGCGGCGAGCAGTACTTC CASSLAGTGQGGEQYF
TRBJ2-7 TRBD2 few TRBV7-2 TGTGCCAGCAGCTCATTCGGGAGGGAGTACGAGCAGTACTTC CASSSFGREYEQYF
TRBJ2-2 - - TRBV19 TGTGCCAGTAGTATAAAACCTGGCACCGCGAACACCGGGGAGCTGTTTTTT CASSIKPGTANTGELFF
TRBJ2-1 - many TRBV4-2 TGTGCCAGCAGCCAAGTAGGTCATCACAATGAGCAGTTCTTC CASSQVGHHNEQFF
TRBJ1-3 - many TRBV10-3 TGTGCCATCACAGGTACCTCTGGAAACACCATATATTTT CAITGTSGNTIYF
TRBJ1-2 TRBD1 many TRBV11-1 TGTGCCAGCAGCACAGGGGACTATGGCTACACCTTC CASSTGDYGYTF
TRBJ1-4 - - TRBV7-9 TGTGCCAGCAGCATACAAGAAAAACTGTTTTTT CASSIQEKLFF
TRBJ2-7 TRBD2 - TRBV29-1 TGCAGCGTTGTCGGGAGGGTGCACGAGCAGTACTTC CSVVGRVHEQYF
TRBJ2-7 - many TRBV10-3 TGTGCCATCAGTGAGAGAGACGAGCAGTACTTC CAISERDEQYF